This is a list of T cell receptor beta chains from one sample in a study of T-cell reconstitution after alpha-beta-depleted transplantation in children. TCRdb used MiXCR to reprocess the PCR reads, holding one entry per CDR3 protein. The table includes around 700,000 distinct CDR3 sequences, approximately 14% detected once. The input for sequencing was PBMCs, taken before TCRalphabeta/CD19-depleted stem cell transplant. The receptors stem from a girl between 2 and 10 years old with congenital amegakaryocytic thrombocytopenia, due to receive a stem cell transplant. The CDR3 runs from the conserved cysteine through the conserved F or W. The D gene is left open where the match is weak. The size entry is marked missing in some rows and otherwise reads once, few, many or a size class.

d_gene: .
abundance: .
v_gene: TRBV29-1
j_gene: TRBJ2-3
CDR3nt: TGCAGCGTTGGTGGCAGAACCACAGATACACAGTTTTTT
CDR3aa: CSVGGRTTDTQFF

d_gene: .
abundance: few
v_gene: TRBV6-5
j_gene: TRBJ1-1
CDR3nt: TGTGCCAGCAGTTACTCGAGTGTGCAAGGAGCTTTCTTT
CDR3aa: CASSYSSVQGAFF

d_gene: .
abundance: .
v_gene: TRBV18
j_gene: TRBJ2-1
CDR3nt: TGTGCCAGCTCAGAGGGACCTTCCTACAATGAGCAGTTCTTC
CDR3aa: CASSEGPSYNEQFF

d_gene: .
abundance: few
v_gene: TRBV5-1
j_gene: TRBJ2-2
CDR3nt: TGTGCCAGTAGTTATCCGACCGGGGAGCTGTTTTTT
CDR3aa: CASSYPTGELFF

d_gene: TRBD2
abundance: many
v_gene: TRBV20-1
j_gene: TRBJ2-7
CDR3nt: TGCAGTGCTAGATCCCAATTAGCGGGAGAGATAAACGAGCAGTACTTC
CDR3aa: CSARSQLAGEINEQYF

d_gene: TRBD1
abundance: many
v_gene: TRBV10-3
j_gene: TRBJ2-1
CDR3nt: TGTGCCATCAGTGAGTCCGGGACAGTGTACAATGAGCAGTTCTTC
CDR3aa: CAISESGTVYNEQFF

d_gene: .
abundance: many
v_gene: TRBV7-9
j_gene: TRBJ2-7
CDR3nt: TGTGCCAGCAGCTTCGTACAGGGACATAGCGAGCAGTACTTC
CDR3aa: CASSFVQGHSEQYF

d_gene: TRBD2
abundance: many
v_gene: TRBV5-1
j_gene: TRBJ2-3
CDR3nt: TGCGCCAGCAGCTCCCCTGGACTAGCGGGAGCCCTCTTTTTGACAGATACGCAGTATTTT
CDR3aa: CASSSPGLAGALFLTDTQYF

d_gene: .
abundance: .
v_gene: TRBV12-3/TRBV12-4
j_gene: TRBJ1-4
CDR3nt: TGTGCCAGCAGTGGGGAAAGTGGTGAAAAACTGTTTTTT
CDR3aa: CASSGESGEKLFF

d_gene: .
abundance: .
v_gene: TRBV7-9
j_gene: TRBJ2-7
CDR3nt: TGTGCCAGCAGTCCTCCAGAGGGTGACGAGCAGTACTTC
CDR3aa: CASSPPEGDEQYF

d_gene: .
abundance: few
v_gene: TRBV20-1
j_gene: TRBJ2-1
CDR3nt: TGCAGTGCTAGAGGGTCCCATGAGCAGTTCTTC
CDR3aa: CSARGSHEQFF

d_gene: TRBD2
abundance: few
v_gene: TRBV27
j_gene: TRBJ2-2
CDR3nt: TGTGCCAGCAGTTTAGGGGGCGGGGGGCGCGGAACCGGGGAGCTGTTTTTT
CDR3aa: CASSLGGGGRGTGELFF

d_gene: TRBD2
abundance: .
v_gene: TRBV20-1
j_gene: TRBJ2-5
CDR3nt: TGCAGTGCTAGTTGGAGTCTAGCGGGAGAGACCCAGTACTTC
CDR3aa: CSASWSLAGETQYF

d_gene: .
abundance: many
v_gene: TRBV28
j_gene: TRBJ2-5
CDR3nt: TGTGCCTCAAAGATCCCTGGCAAAGAGACCCAGTACTTC
CDR3aa: CASKIPGKETQYF

d_gene: .
abundance: many
v_gene: TRBV5-1
j_gene: TRBJ1-1
CDR3nt: TGCGCCAGCAGCTTGGGGGGCGCGGGCACTGAAGCTTTCTTT
CDR3aa: CASSLGGAGTEAFF

d_gene: TRBD1
abundance: few
v_gene: TRBV18
j_gene: TRBJ2-2
CDR3nt: TGTGCCAGCTCAACCGGGACAGGGGGCCGGCACGGGGAGCTGTTTTTT
CDR3aa: CASSTGTGGRHGELFF

d_gene: TRBD1
abundance: many
v_gene: TRBV5-6
j_gene: TRBJ2-7
CDR3nt: TGTGCCAGCAGCTTCTGGACAGGGAACTCCTACGAGCAGTACTTC
CDR3aa: CASSFWTGNSYEQYF

d_gene: TRBD2
abundance: .
v_gene: TRBV15
j_gene: TRBJ2-1
CDR3nt: TGTGCCACCAGCAGCCGGCGGACTAGCGGGAGAAACAATGAGCAGTTCTTC
CDR3aa: CATSSRRTSGRNNEQFF

d_gene: .
abundance: few
v_gene: TRBV14
j_gene: TRBJ2-5
CDR3nt: TGTGCCAGCAGCCAATATTTGGGGCCCCAGTACTTC
CDR3aa: CASSQYLGPQYF

d_gene: .
abundance: many
v_gene: TRBV4-1
j_gene: TRBJ2-1
CDR3nt: TGCGCCAGCAGCCAAGAGGGGACCGCCAATGAGCAGTTCTTC
CDR3aa: CASSQEGTANEQFF

d_gene: TRBD2
abundance: many
v_gene: TRBV28
j_gene: TRBJ2-7
CDR3nt: TGTGCCAGCAGTTTTGGGAGGGCCGACTACGAGCAGTACTTC
CDR3aa: CASSFGRADYEQYF

d_gene: .
abundance: few
v_gene: TRBV5-1
j_gene: TRBJ2-3
CDR3nt: TGCGCCAGCAGCTTCGTTCGGATGACGCCTAGCACAGATACGCAGTATTTT
CDR3aa: CASSFVRMTPSTDTQYF

d_gene: TRBD2
abundance: many
v_gene: TRBV20-1
j_gene: TRBJ2-1
CDR3nt: TGCAGTGCTAGTCAGGTGGCGGGAGAGGGCTACAATGAGCAGTTCTTC
CDR3aa: CSASQVAGEGYNEQFF

d_gene: TRBD1
abundance: .
v_gene: TRBV30
j_gene: TRBJ2-1
CDR3nt: TGTGCCTGGGGACAGGGGGGCAATGAGCAGTTCTTC
CDR3aa: CAWGQGGNEQFF

d_gene: .
abundance: .
v_gene: TRBV5-5
j_gene: TRBJ2-7
CDR3nt: TGTGCCAGCAGCTGGAGCCCTTCCTACGAGCAGTACTTC
CDR3aa: CASSWSPSYEQYF

d_gene: TRBD1
abundance: .
v_gene: TRBV6-1
j_gene: TRBJ1-2
CDR3nt: TGTGCCAGCAGACCGGGACAGTATAACTATGGCTACACCTTC
CDR3aa: CASRPGQYNYGYTF

d_gene: .
abundance: .
v_gene: TRBV29-1
j_gene: TRBJ1-1
CDR3nt: TGCAGCGGGGGGATTGGACAAAAGATTGAAGCTTCCTTT
CDR3aa: CSGGIGQKIEASF

d_gene: .
abundance: .
v_gene: TRBV28
j_gene: TRBJ2-1
CDR3nt: TGTGCCAGCAGCTTCTATGGGGATGAGCAGTTCTTC
CDR3aa: CASSFYGDEQFF

d_gene: .
abundance: .
v_gene: TRBV7-2
j_gene: TRBJ1-5
CDR3nt: TGTGCCAGCAGCTTAGGGGGGGAGGGCAATCAGCCCCAGCATTTT
CDR3aa: CASSLGGEGNQPQHF

d_gene: TRBD1
abundance: once
v_gene: TRBV20-1
j_gene: TRBJ2-7
CDR3nt: TGCAGTGCTAGAGATCTACGACAGGGCTACGAGCAGTACTTC
CDR3aa: CSARDLRQGYEQYF

d_gene: .
abundance: few
v_gene: TRBV12-3/TRBV12-4
j_gene: TRBJ2-7
CDR3nt: TGTGCCAGCAGTGCCCGGGTAGCGGACACCTACGAGCAGTACTTC
CDR3aa: CASSARVADTYEQYF

d_gene: .
abundance: .
v_gene: TRBV7-9
j_gene: TRBJ2-7
CDR3nt: TGTGCCAGCAGCTTAGGATGGATTCAGCAGTACTTC
CDR3aa: CASSLGWIQQYF

d_gene: .
abundance: few
v_gene: TRBV11-2
j_gene: TRBJ2-1
CDR3nt: TGTGCCAGCGGAGACTTGGGCAATGAGCAGTTCTTC
CDR3aa: CASGDLGNEQFF

d_gene: .
abundance: many
v_gene: TRBV5-1
j_gene: TRBJ2-1
CDR3nt: TGCGCCAGCAGCGCAAGACTAGACAATGAGCAGTTCTTC
CDR3aa: CASSARLDNEQFF

d_gene: .
abundance: few
v_gene: TRBV18
j_gene: TRBJ2-2
CDR3nt: TGTGCCAGCTCACCAGGAGGGGCTCCCGGGGAGCTGTTTTTT
CDR3aa: CASSPGGAPGELFF

d_gene: TRBD2
abundance: many
v_gene: TRBV5-1
j_gene: TRBJ2-1
CDR3nt: TGCGCCAGCAGCTCTCTAGCGGGAACCTACAATGAGCAGTTCTTC
CDR3aa: CASSSLAGTYNEQFF

d_gene: .
abundance: .
v_gene: TRBV18
j_gene: TRBJ2-1
CDR3nt: TGTGCCAGCTCAAGATGGGGGCACCCGAGCTCCTACAATGAGCAGTTCTTC
CDR3aa: CASSRWGHPSSYNEQFF

d_gene: .
abundance: .
v_gene: TRBV20-1
j_gene: TRBJ2-7
CDR3nt: TGCAGTGCTCTATTACAGGGTCCCTACGAGCAGTACTTC
CDR3aa: CSALLQGPYEQYF

d_gene: .
abundance: few
v_gene: TRBV20-1
j_gene: TRBJ2-2
CDR3nt: TGCAGTGCGAGAGCTCGAGACAACACCGGGGAGCTGTTTTTT
CDR3aa: CSARARDNTGELFF

d_gene: .
abundance: many
v_gene: TRBV20-1
j_gene: TRBJ2-1
CDR3nt: TGCAGTGTCCTCGGGCCCGTACGTGAGCAGTTCTTC
CDR3aa: CSVLGPVREQFF

d_gene: TRBD1
abundance: few
v_gene: TRBV7-9
j_gene: TRBJ2-5
CDR3nt: TGTGCCAGCAGCCCGGCGCTCGGGACAGAGGAAGAGACCCAGTACTTC
CDR3aa: CASSPALGTEEETQYF

d_gene: TRBD2
abundance: few
v_gene: TRBV12-3/TRBV12-4
j_gene: TRBJ2-1
CDR3nt: TGTGCCAGCCGGGGACTAGCGTCGGATGAGCAGTTCTTC
CDR3aa: CASRGLASDEQFF

d_gene: TRBD2
abundance: .
v_gene: TRBV5-1
j_gene: TRBJ2-1
CDR3nt: TGCGCCAGCAGCTTGGATACGGGACTAGCGGCCCACAATGAGCAGTTCTTC
CDR3aa: CASSLDTGLAAHNEQFF

d_gene: TRBD2
abundance: few
v_gene: TRBV12-3/TRBV12-4
j_gene: TRBJ2-3
CDR3nt: TGTGCCAGCTGCATTAGCGGGAGACAAGATACGCAGTATTTT
CDR3aa: CASCISGRQDTQYF

d_gene: TRBD1
abundance: .
v_gene: TRBV18
j_gene: TRBJ2-7
CDR3nt: TGTGCCAGCTCACCGGCGACAGGGGGGTACGAGCAGTACTTC
CDR3aa: CASSPATGGYEQYF

d_gene: TRBD1
abundance: few
v_gene: TRBV5-1
j_gene: TRBJ2-1
CDR3nt: TGCGCCAGCAGCAAAAGACAGGGGGCGAGGGTGTACAATGAGCAGTTCTTC
CDR3aa: CASSKRQGARVYNEQFF

d_gene: .
abundance: many
v_gene: TRBV12-3/TRBV12-4
j_gene: TRBJ1-2
CDR3nt: TGTGCCAGCAGTCCCTCTGGGAATGGCTACACCTTC
CDR3aa: CASSPSGNGYTF

d_gene: TRBD1
abundance: few
v_gene: TRBV30
j_gene: TRBJ1-2
CDR3nt: TGTGCCTGGACCGGGACAGGGAGTTTGGATGGCTACACCTTC
CDR3aa: CAWTGTGSLDGYTF

d_gene: .
abundance: many
v_gene: TRBV28
j_gene: TRBJ1-3
CDR3nt: TGTGCCAGCAGTCTAAGACAGCGCTCTGGAAACACCATATATTTT
CDR3aa: CASSLRQRSGNTIYF

d_gene: TRBD1
abundance: .
v_gene: TRBV3-1
j_gene: TRBJ2-2
CDR3nt: TGTGCCAGCAGCCAGCCCGGGACAGGATTCGGCGGGGAGCTGTTTTTT
CDR3aa: CASSQPGTGFGGELFF

d_gene: .
abundance: .
v_gene: TRBV24-1
j_gene: TRBJ1-1
CDR3nt: TGTGCCACCAGTGATCTCTTTTGGACGGAAGCTTTCTTT
CDR3aa: CATSDLFWTEAFF

d_gene: .
abundance: few
v_gene: TRBV4-1
j_gene: TRBJ2-5
CDR3nt: TGCGCCAGCAGCCAAGCGGGAGAAGAGACCCAGTACTTC
CDR3aa: CASSQAGEETQYF